Below are 24 T cell receptor beta chains sequenced from a single sample in a study of blood T cell repertoires in COVID-19. Repertoires were generated with immunoSEQ multiplex PCR, while TCRdb's copy carries only in-frame clones and drops some. The table records tens of thousands of clones, approximately 90% of them present only once. The sample was peripheral blood. The receptor source for this set is a woman aged 45 to 65 with acute or convalescent COVID-19.

V usage is TRBV19 and J usage is TRBJ1-2, with a possible D match to TRBD1 (6 bases). Germline CDR1 reads LNHDA; CDR2 reads SQIVND (reference sequence). The V end was cut by 5 bases, the J end by 5 bases, with 12 bases between. The length of the CDR3 is 13 residues. The CDR3 sequence: CASSPIGTYGYTF. The CDR3 DNA reads as TGTGCCAGTAGTCCCATTGGGACATATGGCTACACCTTC.

This clone came up a few times. The CDR3 coding sequence is TGTGCCAGCTCTACCCCCCGGGACAGGGGGGGAGATACGCAGTATTTT. Translated, it gives CASSTPRDRGGDTQYF. The chain links TRBV9 to TRBJ2-3; 11 nucleotides agree with TRBD1. Germline V CDR1 and CDR2: SGDLS, YYNGEE. The CDR3 totals 16 residues. V dropped 7 bases and J dropped 5; count of bases not matched to a gene: 12.

The V and J genes are TRBV7-2 and TRBJ1-1; possibly TRBD1 for D (6 bases). V was cut by 6 bases and J by 2 bases, with 10 bases left in between. The CDR3 spans 13 residues. The V gene's germline CDR1 is SGHTA and CDR2 FQGNSA. In nucleotides, the CDR3 is TGTGCCAGCAGATGGACAGAAAACACTGAAGCTTTCTTT. Protein product: CASRWTENTEAFF.

V is TRBV3-1 (or the pseudogene TRBV3-2) and J is TRBJ1-6; D uncertain. The CDR3 loop spans 15 amino acids. From germline, CDR1 is LGHDT and CDR2 YNNKEL (reference sequence). V was clipped by 0 bases and J by 7 bases, with 10 bases between them. CDR3 region: CASSQDGPSNSPLHF. DNA of the CDR3: TGTGCCAGCAGCCAAGATGGCCCTTCAAATTCACCCCTCCACTTT.

V is TRBV3-1 (or the pseudogene TRBV3-2) and J is TRBJ2-7, with a weak D call TRBD2 (5 bases). Germline CDR1 and CDR2: LGHDT and YNNKEL (reference sequence). The CDR3 length is 14 residues. Trimming removed 3 bases at V and 5 bases at J, with 14 bases between. CDR3 protein: CASSQSFEGDEQYF. The CDR3, as DNA: TGTGCCAGCAGCCAGTCGTTTGAGGGCGACGAGCAGTACTTC.

This clone was seen a single time. CDR3 residues: CATSDRERAYQETQYF. CDR3 DNA sequence: TGTGCCACCAGTGACAGAGAGCGGGCTTACCAAGAGACCCAGTACTTC. This chain links TRBV24-1 with TRBJ2-5; possibly TRBD2 for D (6 bases). Germline values: CDR1 KGHDR, CDR2 SFDVKD. The CDR3 covers 16 residues. Trimming cost V 4 bases and J 0 bases, with 14 bases left between them.

CDR3 sequence (DNA): TGTGCCAGCAGCCAAGAGAGACTAGCCTCAGATACGCAGTATTTT. Encoded protein: CASSQERLASDTQYF. This rearrangement joins TRBV14 to TRBJ2-3; 7 bases are shared with TRBD2. Germline V CDR1 and CDR2: SGHDN, FVKESK. The CDR3 sequence is 15 residues long. The junction had 4 bases not matched to a gene; V was cut back by 0 bases and J by 4 bases.

J is TRBJ1-2 and V is TRBV10-2; 9 bases align to TRBD1. V dropped 2 bases and J dropped 7; count of bases not matched to a gene: 14. CDR1 and CDR2 from the germline V gene are WSHSY and SAAADI. The CDR3 extends over 17 amino acids. CDR3 nucleotide sequence: TGCGCCAGCAGTGAGCTCTACCAACCGGGACAGGGTTCTGGCTACACCTTC. Translation gives CASSELYQPGQGSGYTF.

This clone showed up just a few times. This chain links TRBV5-5 with TRBJ2-2; 8 bases match TRBD2. Germline V gives CDR1 SGHKS, CDR2 YYEKEE (reference sequence). The V and J ends lost 3 bases and 2 bases, in that order; junction bases with no gene match: 6. This CDR3 region has 16 residues. The CDR3 is CASSSLTSGNTGELFF. DNA for the CDR3: TGTGCCAGCAGCTCGTTAACTAGCGGCAACACCGGGGAGCTGTTTTTT.

This chain uses TRBV18 with TRBJ1-5; D remains ambiguous. The V and J ends lost 2 bases and 1 base respectively, with 6 bases between them. CDR1 KGHSH and CDR2 LQKENI come from the germline V gene. The CDR3 consists of 14 residues. The CDR3 protein is CASSPAQSNQPQHF. DNA of the CDR3: TGTGCCAGCTCACCAGCACAAAGCAATCAGCCCCAGCATTTT. Drawing the rest from reference TRBV18 and TRBJ1-5, the complete variable domain is NAGVMQNPRHLVRRRGQEARLRCSPMKGHSHVYWYRQLPEEGLKFMVYLQKENIIDESGMPKERFSAEFPKEGPSILRIQQVVRGDSAAYFCASSPAQSNQPQHFGDGTRLSIL.

The CDR3 coding sequence is TGTGCCAGCAGTTTAAACGGCAGGGTAGGGGGTCAGCCCCAGCATTTT. Encoded protein: CASSLNGRVGGQPQHF. The gene calls are TRBV27 and TRBJ1-5, with D tentatively TRBD1 (6 bases). The CDR3 length is 16 residues. CDR1 is MNHEY and CDR2 is SMNVEV in the germline V gene (reference sequence). V lost 2 bases, J lost 6 bases, and 17 bases lay in between.

This clone showed up just once. The chain recombines TRBV28 with TRBJ1-2; TRBD1 aligns across 10 bases. CDR1 is MDHEN and CDR2 is SYDVKM in the germline V gene. With V trimmed by 5 bases and J by 5 bases, 2 bases remained unmatched. CDR3 size: 13 residues. CDR3 in DNA: TGTGCCAGCAGTGGGACAGGGGATTATGGCTACACCTTC. The encoded protein is CASSGTGDYGYTF.

The rearrangement uses TRBV5-6 and TRBJ2-7, with D maybe TRBD1 (5 bases). V shed 4 bases and J shed 1 base, with 9 bases lying between them. The CDR3 has 13 amino acids. CDR1 and CDR2 (germline): SGHDT, YYEEEE. CDR3: CASSPDTSYEQYF. The CDR3 bases are TGTGCCAGCAGCCCGGACACGTCCTACGAGCAGTACTTC.

The chain links TRBV12-3 or TRBV12-4 to TRBJ1-1; D perhaps matches TRBD1 (5 bases). The V gene lost 2 bases and the J gene lost 4 bases, with 8 bases spanning the gap. The CDR3 has 13 amino acids. The CDR3 coding sequence is TGTGCCAGCAGTTTAAGGGGTGGCACTGAAGCTTTCTTT. Its protein product is CASSLRGGTEAFF.

This clone was detected once. This rearrangement joins TRBV7-9 to TRBJ1-1; 10 nucleotides line up with TRBD1. V dropped 5 bases and J dropped 1; count of bases not matched to a gene: 4. Germline V gene data show CDR1 as SEHNR and CDR2 as FQNEAQ (reference sequence). This CDR3 comprises 15 residues. This CDR3 reads CASSARDRGNTEAFF. The CDR3 DNA follows: TGTGCCAGCAGCGCACGGGACAGGGGGAACACTGAAGCTTTCTTT.

The V gene is TRBV20-1, the J gene TRBJ2-7, with D perhaps TRBD2 (6 bases). Trimming removed 1 base from V and 7 bases from J, with 8 bases in between. Germline assignment: CDR1 DFQATT and CDR2 SNEGSKA (reference sequence). The CDR3 runs 11 residues. CDR3 DNA: TGCAGTGCTAGAGGGGACTGGGAGCAGTACTTC. Translated, it gives CSARGDWEQYF.

This chain connects TRBV7-2 to TRBJ1-1, with a weak D call TRBD1 (5 bases). CDR3 length equals 13 residues. V gave up 0 bases and J gave up 4 bases, with 6 bases separating them. CDR1 and CDR2 (germline): SGHTA, FQGNSA. The CDR3 region is CASSLAGVTEAFF. The DNA for the CDR3 is TGTGCCAGCAGCTTAGCAGGGGTCACTGAAGCTTTCTTT.

The genes are TRBV5-5 and TRBJ2-3; D is possibly TRBD1 (5 bases). Trimming removed 0 bases from V and 2 bases from J, with 10 bases in between. Germline values: CDR1 SGHKS, CDR2 YYEKEE (reference sequence). The CDR3 sequence is 15 residues long. CDR3 residues: CASSLDRPNTDTQYF. CDR3 nucleotide sequence: TGTGCCAGCAGCTTGGACAGGCCTAACACAGATACGCAGTATTTT.

This chain joins TRBV20-1 and TRBJ1-6, with D maybe TRBD1 (6 bases). Germline assignment: CDR1 DFQATT and CDR2 SNEGSKA (reference sequence). V shed 3 bases and J shed 9 bases, with 18 bases lying between them. The CDR3 sequence is 15 residues long. The CDR3 DNA reads TGCAGTGCTAGTAAGGAGCCAGGGGCGGGTTCACCCCTCCACTTT. It encodes CSASKEPGAGSPLHF.

The chain employs TRBV5-4 and TRBJ2-7; 8 positions agree with TRBD2. This CDR3 is built from 16 residues. Germline trimming cut 0 bases from V and 2 bases from J; bases unmatched to any gene: 7. Per germline, CDR1 SGHNT and CDR2 YYREEE (reference sequence). CDR3 DNA: TGTGCCAGCAGCTTGGTTGGAGCGGGAGATCCCTACGAGCAGTACTTC. Protein sequence: CASSLVGAGDPYEQYF.

The V gene is TRBV9, the J gene TRBJ2-3; TRBD2 agrees at 10 bases. The CDR3 sequence is 16 residues long. CDR1 is SGDLS and CDR2 is YYNGEE in the germline V gene. V lost 0 bases to trimming and J lost 2 bases; unmatched junction nucleotides: 3. CDR3 sequence: CASSVASGGLTDTQYF. The CDR3 region has the DNA TGTGCCAGCAGCGTAGCTAGCGGGGGACTCACAGATACGCAGTATTTT. The full variable domain, its missing parts supplied by reference TRBV9 and TRBJ2-3, is DSGVTQTPKHLITATGQRVTLRCSPRSGDLSVYWYQQSLDQGLQFLIQYYNGEERAKGNILERFSAQQFPDLHSELNLSSLELGDSALYFCASSVASGGLTDTQYFGPGTRLTVL.

This clone was observed a single time. V is TRBV3-1 (or the pseudogene TRBV3-2) and J is TRBJ1-6; TRBD1 matches 7 bases. The V gene's germline CDR1 is LGHDT and CDR2 YNNKEL (reference sequence). CDR3 length: 15 residues. V trimming: 1 base; J trimming: 4 bases; junction bases outside the gene matches: 1. Here the CDR3 reads CASSQATGYNSPLHF. The CDR3 DNA is TGTGCCAGCAGCCAAGCGACAGGGTATAATTCACCCCTCCACTTT.

The chain combines TRBV6-1 with TRBJ2-7, with D possibly TRBD2 on 5 matching bases. The V and J ends lost 5 bases and 9 bases respectively, with 11 bases between them. The CDR3 contains 11 residues. The germline V gene encodes CDR1 MNHNS and CDR2 SASEGT. CDR3 loop: CASSLASLQYF. CDR3 nucleotides: TGTGCCAGCAGTCTAGCTAGTCTGCAGTACTTC.

The chain is built from TRBV7-2 and TRBJ1-1, with D uncertain. Germline V gives CDR1 SGHTA, CDR2 FQGNSA. The CDR3 spans 16 residues. V dropped 6 bases and J dropped 2 bases, with 19 bases sitting between them. The CDR3 loop is CASRRPRGRHNTEAFF. The DNA of the CDR3 is TGTGCCAGCAGACGTCCAAGAGGCCGGCACAACACTGAAGCTTTCTTT.